This T cell receptor beta chain was captured in a study of Graves' ophthalmopathy and Graves' hyperthyroidism. Study-wide points: Ophthalmopathy cases were distinguished from stable hyperthyroidism by a 13-signature model, reaching about 91% sensitivity and approximately 83% specificity.

This clonotype has just a few counts. Its antigen is undetermined. In this cohort, patients with other autoimmune diseases, uncontrolled infections, pregnancy or lactation were excluded. Amplification of TCR beta CDR3 regions used RNA transcripts. The authors performed first-round RT-PCR with HTBI primers and then a second-round multiplex PCR. TCRdb independently ran MiXCR on the multiplex PCR reads; one entry per CDR3 protein. The sample has about 240,000 distinct CDR3 sequences, around 50% seen once; the top ten hold more than 45%. The V gene's germline CDR1 is SGHDN and CDR2 FVKESK. V was cut by 0 bases and J by 5 bases, with 13 bases left in between. There are 15 residues in the CDR3.

The specimen was peripheral blood. The sequence was collected from an adult man with Graves' ophthalmopathy. The rearrangement joins TRBV14 to TRBJ1-2; tentative D call: TRBD1 (5 bases). The CDR3 loop reads CASSQEWRGEYGYTF. For the CDR3, the DNA is TGTGCCAGCAGCCAAGAATGGAGGGGAGAATATGGCTACACCTTC.